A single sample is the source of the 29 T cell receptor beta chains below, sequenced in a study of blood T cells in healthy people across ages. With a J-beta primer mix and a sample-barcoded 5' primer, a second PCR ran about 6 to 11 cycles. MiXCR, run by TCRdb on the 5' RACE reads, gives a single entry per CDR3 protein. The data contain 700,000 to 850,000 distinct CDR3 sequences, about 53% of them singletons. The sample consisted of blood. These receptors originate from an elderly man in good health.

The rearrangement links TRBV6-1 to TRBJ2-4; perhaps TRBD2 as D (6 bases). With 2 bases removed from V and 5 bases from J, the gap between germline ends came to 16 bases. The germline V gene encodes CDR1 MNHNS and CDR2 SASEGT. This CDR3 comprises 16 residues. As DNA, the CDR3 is TGTGCCAGCAGTGAAAACCTAGCGCGGTTGCAAAACATTCAGTACTTC. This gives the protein CASSENLARLQNIQYF.

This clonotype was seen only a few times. This CDR3 reads CASSFGVLGGYTF. The DNA for the CDR3 is TGCGCCAGCAGCTTTGGAGTCTTGGGTGGCTACACCTTC. The J gene is TRBJ1-2, the V gene TRBV5-1; D is undetermined. Looked up from germline, CDR1 is SGHRS and CDR2 is YFSETQ. The CDR3 is 13 residues long. Trimming left V 2 bases short and J 7 bases short, with 12 bases between.

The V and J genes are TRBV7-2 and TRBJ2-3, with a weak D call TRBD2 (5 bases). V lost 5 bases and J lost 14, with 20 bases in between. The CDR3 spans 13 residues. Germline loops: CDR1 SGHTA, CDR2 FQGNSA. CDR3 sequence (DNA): TGTGCCAGCAGCGTGGCTAGCACTAGATACGCGTATTTT. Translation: CASSVASTRYAYF.

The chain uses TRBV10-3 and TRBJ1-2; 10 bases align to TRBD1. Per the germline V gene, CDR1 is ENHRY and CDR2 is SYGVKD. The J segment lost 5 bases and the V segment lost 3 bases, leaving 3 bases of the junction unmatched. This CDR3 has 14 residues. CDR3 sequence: CAISDDRGRYGYTF. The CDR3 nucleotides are TGTGCCATCAGTGACGACAGGGGGCGTTATGGCTACACCTTC.

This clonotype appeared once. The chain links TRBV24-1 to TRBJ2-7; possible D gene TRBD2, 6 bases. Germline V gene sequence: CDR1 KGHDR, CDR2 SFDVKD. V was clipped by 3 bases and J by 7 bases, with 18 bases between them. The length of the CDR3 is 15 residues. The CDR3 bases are TGTGCCACCAGTGATCCTGGGAGGAGAAACAATGAGCAGTACTTC. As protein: CATSDPGRRNNEQYF.

The CDR3: CAGHRGVQETQYF. CDR3 DNA sequence: TGTGCCGGCCATCGGGGGGTGCAAGAGACCCAGTACTTC. This chain joins TRBV6-6 and TRBJ2-5; TRBD2 agrees at 7 bases. CDR3 length: 13 residues. Germline loops: CDR1 MNHNY, CDR2 SVGAGI (reference sequence). Trimming at V came to 11 bases and at J to 2 bases, leaving 8 bases not matched to a gene.

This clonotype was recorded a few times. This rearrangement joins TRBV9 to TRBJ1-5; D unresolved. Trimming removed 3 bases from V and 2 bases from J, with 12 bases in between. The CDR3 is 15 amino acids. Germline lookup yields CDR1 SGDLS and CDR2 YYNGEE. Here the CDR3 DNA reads TGTGCCAGCAGCGCAAGTCCCCTGGGCAATCAGCCCCAGCATTTT. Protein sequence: CASSASPLGNQPQHF.

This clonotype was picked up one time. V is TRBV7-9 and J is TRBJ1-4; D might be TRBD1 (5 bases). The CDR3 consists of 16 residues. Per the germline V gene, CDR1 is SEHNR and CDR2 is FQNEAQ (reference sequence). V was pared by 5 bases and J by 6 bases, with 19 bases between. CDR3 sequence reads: CASSPEDSPKYEKLFF. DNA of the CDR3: TGTGCCAGCAGCCCCGAAGACAGTCCGAAGTATGAAAAACTGTTTTTT.

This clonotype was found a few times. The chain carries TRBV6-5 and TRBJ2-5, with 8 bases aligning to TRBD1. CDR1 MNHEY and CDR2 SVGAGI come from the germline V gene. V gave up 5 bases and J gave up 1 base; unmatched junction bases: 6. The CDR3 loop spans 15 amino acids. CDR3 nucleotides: TGTGCCAGCAGTCCAGGGGGCCAACTCCAAGAGACCCAGTACTTC. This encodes CASSPGGQLQETQYF.

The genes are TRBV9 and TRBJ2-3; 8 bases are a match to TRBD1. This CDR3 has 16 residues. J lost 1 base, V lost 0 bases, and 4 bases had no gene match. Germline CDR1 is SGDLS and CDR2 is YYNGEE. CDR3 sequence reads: CASSVGEQGGTDTQYF. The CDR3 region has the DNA TGTGCCAGCAGCGTAGGCGAACAGGGGGGCACAGATACGCAGTATTTT.

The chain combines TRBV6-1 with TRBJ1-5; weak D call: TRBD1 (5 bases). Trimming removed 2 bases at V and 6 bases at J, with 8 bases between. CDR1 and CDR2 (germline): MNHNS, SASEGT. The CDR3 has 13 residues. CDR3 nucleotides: TGTGCCAGCAGTGAACAGAGGGGTCAGCCCCAGCATTTT. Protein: CASSEQRGQPQHF.

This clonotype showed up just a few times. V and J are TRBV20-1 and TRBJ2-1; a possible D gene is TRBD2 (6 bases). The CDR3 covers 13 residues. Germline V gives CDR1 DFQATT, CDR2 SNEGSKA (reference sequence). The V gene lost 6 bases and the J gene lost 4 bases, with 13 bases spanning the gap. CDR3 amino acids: CSAQVREYNEQFF. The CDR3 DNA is TGCAGTGCCCAGGTACGGGAGTACAATGAGCAGTTCTTC.

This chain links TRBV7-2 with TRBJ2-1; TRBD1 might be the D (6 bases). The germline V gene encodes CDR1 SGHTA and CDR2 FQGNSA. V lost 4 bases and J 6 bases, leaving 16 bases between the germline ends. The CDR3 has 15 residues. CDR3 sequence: CASSSTGGTSNEQFF. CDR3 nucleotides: TGTGCCAGCAGCTCGACAGGTGGTACCAGCAATGAGCAGTTCTTC.

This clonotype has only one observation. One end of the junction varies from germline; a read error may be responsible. CDR3 in DNA: TGTGCCAGCTCACCAGCGCAGGGCATTTATGGCTACATCTTC. Residues: CASSPAQGIYGYIF. The chain recombines TRBV18 with TRBJ1-2; D perhaps matches TRBD1 (5 bases). In germline, CDR1 is KGHSH, CDR2 LQKENI. This CDR3 is 14 amino acids long. Variable domain in full (rest from reference TRBV18 and TRBJ1-2): NAGVMQNPRHLVRRRGQEARLRCSPMKGHSHVYWYRQLPEEGLKFMVYLQKENIIDESGMPKERFSAEFPKEGPSILRIQQVVRGDSAAYFCASSPAQGIYGYIFGSGTRLTVV.

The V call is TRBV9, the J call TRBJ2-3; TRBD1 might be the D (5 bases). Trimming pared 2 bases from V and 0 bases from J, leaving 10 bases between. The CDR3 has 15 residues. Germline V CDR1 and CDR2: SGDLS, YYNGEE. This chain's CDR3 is CASSVIGASTDTQYF. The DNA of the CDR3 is TGTGCCAGCAGCGTCATAGGGGCTAGCACAGATACGCAGTATTTT.

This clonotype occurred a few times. CDR3 protein: CASSLLGQGTNYGYTF. Written as DNA, the CDR3 is TGTGCCAGCAGTTTACTTGGACAGGGGACTAACTATGGCTACACCTTC. V usage is TRBV27 and J usage is TRBJ1-2; 9 positions agree with TRBD1. There are 16 residues in the CDR3. The V gene end was trimmed by 2 bases and the J gene end by 0 bases; junction bases not matched to a gene: 4. Germline V gives CDR1 MNHEY, CDR2 SMNVEV (reference sequence).

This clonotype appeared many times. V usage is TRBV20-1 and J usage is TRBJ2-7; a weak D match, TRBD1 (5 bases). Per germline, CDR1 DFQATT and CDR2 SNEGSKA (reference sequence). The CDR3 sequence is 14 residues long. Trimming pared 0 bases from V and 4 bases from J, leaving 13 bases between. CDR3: CSARDQAGPYEQYF. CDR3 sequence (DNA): TGCAGTGCTAGAGATCAGGCAGGGCCATACGAGCAGTACTTC.

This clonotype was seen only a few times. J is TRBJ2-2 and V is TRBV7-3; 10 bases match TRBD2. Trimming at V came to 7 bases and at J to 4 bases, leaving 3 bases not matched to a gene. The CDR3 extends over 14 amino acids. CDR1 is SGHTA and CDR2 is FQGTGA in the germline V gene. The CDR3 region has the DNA TGTGCCAGCAAGCGGGAGGGCAGCACCGGGGAGCTGTTTTTT. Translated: CASKREGSTGELFF.

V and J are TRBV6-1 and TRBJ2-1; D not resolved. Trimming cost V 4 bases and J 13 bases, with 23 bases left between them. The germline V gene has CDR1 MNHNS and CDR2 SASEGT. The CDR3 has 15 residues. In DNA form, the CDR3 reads TGTGCCAGCAGTGCCAGTCGTGGGCCGCAAGAGACCCAGTTCTTC. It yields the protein CASSASRGPQETQFF.

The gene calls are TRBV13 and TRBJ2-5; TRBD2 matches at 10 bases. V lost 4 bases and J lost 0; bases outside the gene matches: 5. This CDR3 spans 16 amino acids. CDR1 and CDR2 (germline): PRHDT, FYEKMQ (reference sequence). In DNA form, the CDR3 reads TGTGCCAGCAGCTATCGGACTAGCGGCTACCAAGAGACCCAGTACTTC. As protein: CASSYRTSGYQETQYF.

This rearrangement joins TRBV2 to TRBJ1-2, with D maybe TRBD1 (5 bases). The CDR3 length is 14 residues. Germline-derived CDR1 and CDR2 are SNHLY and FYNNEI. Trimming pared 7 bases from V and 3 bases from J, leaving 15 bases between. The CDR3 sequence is CASTLRETDYGYTF. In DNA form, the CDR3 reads TGTGCCAGCACCCTAAGGGAGACAGACTATGGCTACACCTTC.

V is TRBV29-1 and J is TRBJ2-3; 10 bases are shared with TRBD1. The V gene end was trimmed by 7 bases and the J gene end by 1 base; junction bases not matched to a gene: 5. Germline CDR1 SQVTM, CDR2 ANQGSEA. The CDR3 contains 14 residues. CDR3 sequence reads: CSAGTGVGTDTQYF. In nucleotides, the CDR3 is TGCAGCGCCGGGACAGGGGTCGGCACAGATACGCAGTATTTT.

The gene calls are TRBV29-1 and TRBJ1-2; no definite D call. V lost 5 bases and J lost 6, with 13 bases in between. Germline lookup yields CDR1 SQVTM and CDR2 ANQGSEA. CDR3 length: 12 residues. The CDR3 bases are TGCAGCGTTAAGGAGGCCGGGGATGGCTACACCTTC. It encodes CSVKEAGDGYTF.

CDR3 protein: CASSPRTSASYNEQFF. The DNA for the CDR3 is TGTGCCAGCAGCCCTAGGACTAGCGCCTCCTACAATGAGCAGTTCTTC. The chain links TRBV4-2 to TRBJ2-1, with 9 bases fitting TRBD2. CDR1 LGHNA and CDR2 YNFKEQ come from the germline V gene. The CDR3 is made up of 16 amino acids. J gave up 0 bases and V 4 bases, and 4 bases lay outside the gene matches.

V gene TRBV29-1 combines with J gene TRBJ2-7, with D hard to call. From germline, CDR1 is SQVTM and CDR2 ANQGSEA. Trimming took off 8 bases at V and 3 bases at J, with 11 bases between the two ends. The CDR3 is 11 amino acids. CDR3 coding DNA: TGCAGCTTAACCGTCGGCTACGAGCAGTACTTC. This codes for CSLTVGYEQYF.

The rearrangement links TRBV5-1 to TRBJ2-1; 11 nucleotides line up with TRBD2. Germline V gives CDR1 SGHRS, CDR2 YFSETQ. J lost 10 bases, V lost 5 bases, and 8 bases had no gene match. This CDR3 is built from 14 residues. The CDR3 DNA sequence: TGCGCCAGCAGTACGGGACTAGCGGACTACGAGCAGTTCTTC. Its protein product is CASSTGLADYEQFF.

CDR3 bases: TGTGCCAGCAGCCGGGACCAAGAGACCCAGTACTTC. It encodes CASSRDQETQYF. The rearrangement links TRBV6-5 to TRBJ2-5; D unclear. CDR3 length: 12 residues. Germline V lookup: CDR1 MNHEY, CDR2 SVGAGI. The V and J ends lost 6 bases and 0 bases respectively, with 5 bases between them.

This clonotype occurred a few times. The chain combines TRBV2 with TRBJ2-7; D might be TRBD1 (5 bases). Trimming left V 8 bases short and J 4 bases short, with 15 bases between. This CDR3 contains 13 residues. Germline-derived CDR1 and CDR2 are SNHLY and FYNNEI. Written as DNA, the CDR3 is TGTGCCAGCTTCCAGGGTCCGATATACGAGCAGTACTTC. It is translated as CASFQGPIYEQYF.

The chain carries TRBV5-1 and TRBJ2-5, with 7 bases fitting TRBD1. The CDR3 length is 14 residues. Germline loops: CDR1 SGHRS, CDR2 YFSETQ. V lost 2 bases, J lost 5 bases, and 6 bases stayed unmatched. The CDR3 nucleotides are TGCGCCAGCAGCTTCGCAGGGGGAGTGGAGACCCAGTACTTC. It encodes CASSFAGGVETQYF. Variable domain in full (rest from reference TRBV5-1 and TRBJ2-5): KAGVTQTPRYLIKTRGQQVTLSCSPISGHRSVSWYQQTPGQGLQFLFEYFSETQRNKGNFPGRFSGRQFSNSRSEMNVSTLELGDSALYLCASSFAGGVETQYFGPGTRLLVL.